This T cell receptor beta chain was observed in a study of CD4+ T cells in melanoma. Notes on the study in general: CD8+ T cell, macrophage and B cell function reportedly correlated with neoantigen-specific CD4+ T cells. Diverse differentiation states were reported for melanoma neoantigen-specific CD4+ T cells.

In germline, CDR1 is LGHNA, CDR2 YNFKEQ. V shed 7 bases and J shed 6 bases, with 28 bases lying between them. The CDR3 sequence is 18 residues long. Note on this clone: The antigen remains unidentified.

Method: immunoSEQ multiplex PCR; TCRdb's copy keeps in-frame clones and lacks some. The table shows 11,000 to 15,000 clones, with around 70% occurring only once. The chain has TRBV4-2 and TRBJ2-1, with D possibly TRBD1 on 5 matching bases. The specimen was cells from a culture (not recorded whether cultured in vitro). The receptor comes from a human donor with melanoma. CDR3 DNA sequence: TGTGCCAGCATCTGGGGTGGCAGGGCCTTCGTTTTGGGCAATGAGCAGTTCTTC. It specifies CASIWGGRAFVLGNEQFF.